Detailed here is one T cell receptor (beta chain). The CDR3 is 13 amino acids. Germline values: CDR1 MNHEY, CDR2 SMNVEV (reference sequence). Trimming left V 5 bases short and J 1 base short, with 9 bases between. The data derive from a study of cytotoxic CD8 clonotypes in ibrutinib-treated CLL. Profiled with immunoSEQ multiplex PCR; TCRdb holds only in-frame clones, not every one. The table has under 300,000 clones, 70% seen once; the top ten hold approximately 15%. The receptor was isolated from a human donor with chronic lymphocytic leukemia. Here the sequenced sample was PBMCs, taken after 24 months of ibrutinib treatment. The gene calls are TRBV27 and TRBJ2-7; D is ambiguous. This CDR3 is CASSPIQSYEQYF. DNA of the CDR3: TGTGCCAGCAGTCCTATCCAGTCCTACGAGCAGTACTTC.